These 18 T cell receptor beta chains came from one sample sequenced in a study of blood T cell repertoires in COVID-19 (dated by TCRdb to the early 2020s). The library relied on the immunoSEQ multiplex PCR assay. Here the immuneACCESS table is served through TCRdb, limited to in-frame sequences with V and J called. Missing clones are a known gap in these copies; in checked studies unresolved V genes cover under half, and the rest lacks a known reason. Present in this sample are about 26,000 clones, less than 85% of which were seen just once. 25% to 35% of the sample rests with the top ten. The sample was peripheral blood. Every receptor here comes from a human donor in a cohort sampled during active COVID-19.

This clone came up once. The CDR3 DNA reads as TGCAGTGCTAGTAAAAGGGGGCAATACAATGAGCAGTTCTTC. This codes for CSASKRGQYNEQFF. The chain recombines TRBV20-1 with TRBJ2-1; 7 bases agree with TRBD1. With 3 bases clipped from V and 4 bases from J, the junction kept 6 bases outside the gene matches. Per the germline V gene, CDR1 is DFQATT and CDR2 is SNEGSKA (reference sequence). This CDR3 comprises 14 residues.

This clone occurred a few times. The V and J genes are TRBV7-9 and TRBJ2-7; perhaps TRBD1 as D (6 bases). The germline CDR1 and CDR2 sequences are SEHNR and FQNEAQ (reference sequence). The germline V and J ends were trimmed by 7 bases and 0 bases, with 13 bases remaining between them. CDR3 length equals 14 residues. CDR3 region: CASKETGSSYEQYF. The CDR3 region has the DNA TGTGCCAGCAAGGAGACAGGTAGCTCCTACGAGCAGTACTTC. Supplemented by reference TRBV7-9 and TRBJ2-7, the full variable domain reads DTGVSQNPRHKITKRGQNVTFRCDPISEHNRLYWYRQTLGQGPEFLTYFQNEAQLEKSRLLSDRFSAERPKGSFSTLEIQRTEQGDSAMYLCASKETGSSYEQYFGPGTRLTVT.

This sequence joins TRBV29-1 and TRBJ1-5; possible D gene TRBD1, 6 bases. The CDR3 length is 13 residues. The V and J ends lost 1 base and 4 bases respectively, with 8 bases between them. Germline V gene data show CDR1 as SQVTM and CDR2 as ANQGSEA. The CDR3 spells CSVEAGTNQPQHF. The DNA for the CDR3 is TGCAGCGTTGAAGCCGGGACAAATCAGCCCCAGCATTTT.

The genes are TRBV20-1 and TRBJ2-7; D perhaps matches TRBD1 (6 bases). Germline V CDR1 and CDR2: DFQATT, SNEGSKA (reference sequence). This CDR3 contains 12 residues. Trimming shortened V by 3 bases and J by 3 bases, and 9 bases separated the two germline ends. CDR3 nucleotides: TGCAGTGCTAGTCCCAGGGGCTACGAGCAGTACTTC. It translates to CSASPRGYEQYF.

The chain uses TRBV27 and TRBJ1-6; D not certain. Trimming cost V 3 bases and J 0 bases, with 6 bases left between them. This CDR3 contains 15 residues. Per germline, CDR1 MNHEY and CDR2 SMNVEV (reference sequence). CDR3 sequence reads: CASSLANSYNSPLHF. DNA for the CDR3: TGTGCCAGCAGTTTGGCAAACTCCTATAATTCACCCCTCCACTTT.

This sequence joins TRBV9 and TRBJ1-4; D is unresolved. The CDR3 loop spans 14 amino acids. CDR1 is SGDLS, CDR2 YYNGEE, per germline. V gave up 3 bases and J gave up 7 bases, with 13 bases separating them. The CDR3 spells CASSAEGFAEKLFF. The CDR3 bases are TGTGCCAGCAGCGCAGAGGGTTTCGCTGAAAAACTGTTTTTT.

This clone came up once. The gene calls are TRBV7-8 and TRBJ2-1; 8 bases fit TRBD2. Per the germline V gene, CDR1 is SGHVS and CDR2 is FQNEAQ. There are 19 residues in the CDR3. The V segment lost 5 bases and the J segment 4 bases; nucleotides outside the gene matches: 19. In DNA, the CDR3 is TGTGCCAGCAGCCCCTACCCCCGAATAGCGGGGACCCAATACAATGAGCAGTTCTTC. This codes for CASSPYPRIAGTQYNEQFF.

This chain links TRBV7-2 with TRBJ2-2; a weak D match, TRBD2 (5 bases). V lost 0 bases and J 6 bases, leaving 8 bases between the germline ends. The CDR3 is made up of 14 amino acids. Germline V gene sequence: CDR1 SGHTA, CDR2 FQGNSA. The DNA for the CDR3 is TGTGCCAGCAGCTTAGCGGGAGTTGCCGGGGAGCTGTTTTTT. Protein: CASSLAGVAGELFF. Supplemented by reference TRBV7-2 and TRBJ2-2, the full variable domain reads GAGVSQSPSNKVTEKGKDVELRCDPISGHTALYWYRQSLGQGLEFLIYFQGNSAPDKSGLPSDRFSAERTGGSVSTLTIQRTQQEDSAVYLCASSLAGVAGELFFGEGSRLTVL.

The V gene is TRBV5-4, the J gene TRBJ2-1; TRBD2 matches 7 bases. The CDR3 is 12 amino acids. Germline values: CDR1 SGHNT, CDR2 YYREEE (reference sequence). V lost 4 bases and J lost 10; bases outside the gene matches: 5. Here the CDR3 DNA reads TGTGCCAGCAGCCCACCGGGACTAGAGCAGTTCTTC. This codes for CASSPPGLEQFF.

V and J are TRBV7-8 and TRBJ2-6; 8 nucleotides agree with TRBD2. From germline, CDR1 is SGHVS and CDR2 FQNEAQ. The length of the CDR3 is 16 residues. The ends lost 8 bases at V and 3 bases at J; junction bases unmatched: 9. The CDR3 reads CASLRREVGGANVLTF. The CDR3 DNA reads TGTGCCAGCCTCCGGCGGGAGGTAGGTGGGGCCAACGTCCTGACTTTC.

The chain links TRBV6-2 or TRBV6-3 to TRBJ1-5, with D possibly TRBD1 on 6 matching bases. This CDR3 region has 16 residues. Germline V gene lookup returns CDR1 MNHEY and CDR2 SVGEGT. Trimming shortened V by 6 bases and J by 9 bases, and 24 bases separated the two germline ends. The CDR3 protein is CASSLRRDRPLGPQHF. The CDR3 DNA reads TGTGCCAGCAGCTTAAGGCGCGACAGGCCGTTGGGGCCCCAGCATTTT.

The V call is TRBV11-2, the J call TRBJ2-2, with D perhaps matching TRBD1 (5 bases). Germline V gene lookup returns CDR1 SGHAT and CDR2 FQNNGV. This CDR3 has 15 amino acids. Trimming removed 10 bases at V and 2 bases at J, with 17 bases between. CDR3 amino acids: CATTLGLQNTGELFF. The CDR3 DNA reads TGTGCCACTACCCTGGGGCTCCAAAACACCGGGGAGCTGTTTTTT.

The chain has TRBV3-1 (or the pseudogene TRBV3-2) and TRBJ2-7; the D gene is possibly TRBD2 (5 bases). CDR1 LGHDT and CDR2 YNNKEL come from the germline V gene (reference sequence). With 4 bases removed from V and 6 bases from J, the gap between germline ends came to 10 bases. This CDR3 is 12 amino acids long. CDR3 coding DNA: TGTGCCAGCAGCCTCGGGGTTGGCGAGCAGTACTTC. Protein: CASSLGVGEQYF.

CDR3 sequence reads: CASSSAGGNQETQYF. In DNA form, the CDR3 reads TGTGCCAGCAGCTCCGCAGGGGGGAACCAAGAGACCCAGTACTTC. The J gene is TRBJ2-5, the V gene TRBV5-5; D possibly corresponds to TRBD1 (7 bases). CDR1 and CDR2 (germline): SGHKS, YYEKEE (reference sequence). The CDR3 spans 15 residues. V lost 3 bases and J 0 bases, leaving 12 bases between the germline ends. The full variable domain, in which reference TRBV5-5 and TRBJ2-5 provide the parts outside the CDR3, is DAGVTQSPTHLIKTRGQQVTLRCSPISGHKSVSWYQQVLGQGPQFIFQYYEKEERGRGNFPDRFSARQFPNYSSELNVNALLLGDSALYLCASSSAGGNQETQYFGPGTRLLVL.

This clone was seen more than once but under ten times. The CDR3 DNA sequence: TGTGCCAGCAGCCAAGGGACTAGCGGCACAGATACGCAGTATTTT. This encodes CASSQGTSGTDTQYF. The chain has TRBV3-1 (or the pseudogene TRBV3-2) and TRBJ2-3; 9 bases map to TRBD2. The CDR3 runs 15 residues. The germline gives CDR1 LGHDT, CDR2 YNNKEL (reference sequence). The J segment lost 1 base and the V segment lost 1 base, leaving 0 bases of the junction unmatched.

The CDR3 sequence is CASSADSSKAYGYTF. The CDR3 bases are TGTGCCAGCAGCGCGGACAGCAGCAAAGCCTATGGCTACACCTTC. The V gene is TRBV7-2, the J gene TRBJ1-2; D perhaps matches TRBD1 (6 bases). V was shortened by 5 bases and J by 4 bases, with 17 bases between the two germline ends. Germline V CDR1 and CDR2: SGHTA, FQGNSA. This CDR3 has 15 amino acids.

The chain is built from TRBV2 and TRBJ2-1; D is possibly TRBD1 (5 bases). Germline V CDR1 and CDR2: SNHLY, FYNNEI. Between the trimmed V and J ends, which lost 4 bases and 4 bases, there was a span of 14 bases. The CDR3 has 15 residues. The DNA of the CDR3 is TGTGCCAGCAGTGTACAGGAGATCTCGTACAATGAGCAGTTCTTC. It specifies CASSVQEISYNEQFF. The complete variable domain, with remaining parts taken from reference TRBV2 and TRBJ2-1, reads EPEVTQTPSHQVTQMGQEVILRCVPISNHLYFYWYRQILGQKVEFLVSFYNNEISEKSEIFDDQFSVERPDGSNFTLKIRSTKLEDSAMYFCASSVQEISYNEQFFGPGTRLTVL.

V and J are TRBV10-2 and TRBJ2-1; D is ambiguous. Germline V gene sequence: CDR1 WSHSY, CDR2 SAAADI. The CDR3 length is 13 residues. Trimming shortened V by 0 bases and J by 4 bases, and 4 bases separated the two germline ends. The CDR3 loop is CASSESPYNEQFF. DNA for the CDR3: TGCGCCAGCAGTGAGTCCCCTTACAATGAGCAGTTCTTC.